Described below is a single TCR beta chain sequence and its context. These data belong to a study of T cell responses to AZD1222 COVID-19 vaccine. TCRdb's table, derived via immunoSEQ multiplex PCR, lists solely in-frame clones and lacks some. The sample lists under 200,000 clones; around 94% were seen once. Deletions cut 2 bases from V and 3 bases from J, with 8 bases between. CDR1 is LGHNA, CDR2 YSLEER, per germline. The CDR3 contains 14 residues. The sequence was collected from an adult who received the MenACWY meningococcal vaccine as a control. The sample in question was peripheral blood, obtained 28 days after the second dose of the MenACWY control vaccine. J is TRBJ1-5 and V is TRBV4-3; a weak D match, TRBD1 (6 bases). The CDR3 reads CASSQRDINQPQHF. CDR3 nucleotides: TGCGCCAGCAGCCAACGGGACATCAATCAGCCCCAGCATTTT.